This T cell receptor (beta chain) originates from a study of T cell responses to AZD1222 COVID-19 vaccine. Study-wide results and limits: Among those given AZD1222, only 5 to 7 were seropositive at baseline. Spike-specific TCR breadth and depth went up after people got two AZD1222 doses.

The CDR3 extends over 14 amino acids. The V segment lost 8 bases and the J segment 7 bases; nucleotides outside the gene matches: 9. CDR1 and CDR2 from the germline V gene are WNHNN and SYGVQD (reference sequence). This clone was recorded only once. Its cognate antigen is unknown. Using immunoSEQ multiplex PCR, the repertoire was profiled, and TCRdb retains in-frame clones only, with some absent. The sample lists 150,000 to 200,000 clones, just over 90% occurring once. Source: peripheral blood, taken on day 0 of AZD1222 vaccination. This TCR was recovered from an adult in good health. The chain links TRBV10-1 to TRBJ2-2; 8 bases map to TRBD1. The CDR3 coding sequence is TGCGCCAGCGGATCTCAGGGGGCCGGCGGGGAGCTGTTTTTT. Its protein product is CASGSQGAGGELFF.